The next 26 T cell receptor beta chains were all read from a single sample in a study of blood T cell repertoires in COVID-19. Generated by immunoSEQ multiplex PCR, the TCRdb table keeps only in-frame clones and is missing some. The table shows roughly 440,000 clones, with 70% to 90% occurring only once. The sequenced sample was peripheral blood. The receptors here all came from a woman in her forties or fifties with COVID-19, enrolled during active disease.

The chain carries TRBV11-2 and TRBJ2-2; 10 bases match TRBD1. After removal of 4 bases from V and 4 bases from J, the junction contained 3 bases not matched to a gene. This CDR3 contains 15 residues. Looked up from germline, CDR1 is SGHAT and CDR2 is FQNNGV. The CDR3 reads CASSYGQGVTGELFF. CDR3 nucleotides: TGTGCCAGCAGCTACGGACAGGGGGTCACCGGGGAGCTGTTTTTT.

J is TRBJ2-1 and V is TRBV29-1; 14 nucleotides line up with TRBD2. The CDR3 is 14 residues long. J was trimmed by 8 bases and V by 7 bases; bases with no gene match: 7. Germline CDR1 and CDR2: SQVTM and ANQGSEA. CDR3 protein: CSASGTSGGDEQFF. The CDR3 bases are TGCAGCGCCTCCGGGACTAGCGGGGGTGATGAGCAGTTCTTC.

The CDR3 loop reads CASSPGTAYGYTF. The CDR3 coding sequence is TGTGCCAGCTCACCCGGGACAGCCTATGGCTACACCTTC. The chain carries TRBV18 and TRBJ1-2; 7 bases match TRBD1. J lost 4 bases, V lost 3 bases, and 2 bases had no gene match. This CDR3 is 13 amino acids long. Germline CDR1 KGHSH, CDR2 LQKENI.

The rearrangement uses TRBV9 and TRBJ2-3; no clear D. The CDR3 has 15 amino acids. From germline, CDR1 is SGDLS and CDR2 YYNGEE. Trimming left V 3 bases short and J 7 bases short, with 18 bases between. This CDR3 reads CASSAPPVSGYTQYF. The CDR3 DNA reads as TGTGCCAGCAGCGCCCCCCCCGTCTCTGGCTATACGCAGTATTTT.

V usage is TRBV12-3 or TRBV12-4 and J usage is TRBJ1-1; D unclear. CDR3 length equals 13 residues. V lost 3 bases and J lost 0, with 5 bases in between. CDR3 coding DNA: TGTGCCAGCAGTTTGGAGATGAACACTGAAGCTTTCTTT. It yields the protein CASSLEMNTEAFF.

The rearrangement uses TRBV5-1 and TRBJ1-1, with D unresolved. V gave up 4 bases and J gave up 0 bases, with 19 bases separating them. CDR3 length: 17 residues. Germline V gives CDR1 SGHRS, CDR2 YFSETQ. The CDR3 here is CASSPRGLQNLNTEAFF. The CDR3 coding sequence is TGCGCCAGCAGCCCGCGGGGTTTGCAGAACTTGAACACTGAAGCTTTCTTT.

The chain uses TRBV12-5 and TRBJ2-7; 8 bases are shared with TRBD2. The V gene end was trimmed by 1 base and the J gene end by 2 bases; junction bases not matched to a gene: 7. Germline lookup yields CDR1 LGHNT and CDR2 FRNRAP. The CDR3 contains 16 residues. This CDR3 is CASGLGLAGGAYEQYF. DNA of the CDR3: TGTGCTAGTGGTTTGGGTCTCGCGGGGGGCGCCTACGAGCAGTACTTC.

J is TRBJ2-5 and V is TRBV6-5; D possibly corresponds to TRBD2 (5 bases). The CDR3 is 11 residues long. With 6 bases removed from V and 4 bases from J, the gap between germline ends came to 6 bases. From germline, CDR1 is MNHEY and CDR2 SVGAGI. CDR3 nucleotide sequence: TGTGCCAGCAGAGCGGCAGAGACCCAGTACTTC. Protein product: CASRAAETQYF.

The V gene is TRBV7-7, the J gene TRBJ2-2; 10 nucleotides align to TRBD2. The CDR3 is 18 amino acids. Germline values: CDR1 SSHAT, CDR2 FNYEAQ (reference sequence). After removal of 5 bases from V and 0 bases from J, the junction contained 9 bases not matched to a gene. The CDR3 loop is CASSPKLAGAANTGELFF. CDR3 coding DNA: TGTGCCAGCAGCCCTAAGCTAGCGGGGGCCGCGAACACCGGGGAGCTGTTTTTT.

The gene calls are TRBV5-8 and TRBJ2-7; tentative D call: TRBD1 (7 bases). This CDR3 contains 14 residues. In germline, CDR1 is SGHTS, CDR2 YDEGEE. Trimming pared 4 bases from V and 4 bases from J, leaving 15 bases between. Here the CDR3 reads CASSRRGVEYEQYF. CDR3 nucleotide sequence: TGTGCCAGCAGCCGCAGGGGGGTAGAGTACGAGCAGTACTTC.

This chain uses TRBV24-1 with TRBJ1-5; possibly TRBD1 for D (5 bases). CDR1 and CDR2 (germline): KGHDR, SFDVKD. Trimming left V 7 bases short and J 11 bases short, with 23 bases between. The CDR3 is 15 residues long. CDR3 sequence reads: CATSAPGMAGGAQHF. The CDR3 region has the DNA TGTGCCACCAGCGCCCCTGGGATGGCGGGAGGGGCCCAGCATTTT.

The chain uses TRBV5-1 and TRBJ2-7; 11 bases are a match to TRBD1. After removal of 0 bases from V and 7 bases from J, the junction contained 9 bases not matched to a gene. The CDR3 is 16 amino acids. The germline V gene has CDR1 SGHRS and CDR2 YFSETQ. CDR3 coding DNA: TGCGCCAGCAGCTTGGCCGTTGGACAGGGGGCAAGGGAGCAGTACTTC. It codes for CASSLAVGQGAREQYF.

The chain joins TRBV2 to TRBJ1-1, with D tentatively TRBD1 (6 bases). The CDR3 consists of 12 residues. Germline-derived CDR1 and CDR2 are SNHLY and FYNNEI. CDR3: CAAGRGSTEAFF. The CDR3, as DNA: TGTGCAGCTGGGAGGGGGAGTACTGAAGCTTTCTTT.

This clone was detected only once. The CDR3, as DNA: TGTGCCAGCAGCCCCTTGAGCTCCTACAATGAGCAGTTCTTC. This codes for CASSPLSSYNEQFF. This chain joins TRBV11-2 and TRBJ2-1, with D unresolved. The CDR3 runs 14 residues. V was cut by 5 bases and J by 0 bases, with 8 bases left in between. Germline assignment: CDR1 SGHAT and CDR2 FQNNGV. Full variable domain (missing parts from reference TRBV11-2 and TRBJ2-1): EAGVAQSPRYKIIEKRQSVAFWCNPISGHATLYWYQQILGQGPKLLIQFQNNGVVDDSQLPKDRFSAERLKGVDSTLKIQPAKLEDSAVYLCASSPLSSYNEQFFGPGTRLTVL.

The chain joins TRBV21-1 to TRBJ1-4; the listed D gene, TRBD1, was not tested against the DNA. TRBV21-1 corresponds to a pseudogene. The CDR3 runs to 19 residues. CDR3 in amino acids: CASSKVGRDRPSTNEKLFF. The DNA for the CDR3 is TGTGCCAGCAGCAAAGTAGGACGGGACAGGCCCTCAACTAATGAAAAACTGTTTTTT.

This clone is a singleton in its sample. This chain connects TRBV5-4 to TRBJ1-1; 9 positions agree with TRBD1. This CDR3 is 14 amino acids long. Germline V lookup: CDR1 SGHNT, CDR2 YYREEE (reference sequence). Trimming took 2 bases from V and 4 from J; bases not matched to a gene: 3. The CDR3 region is CASSLDRGATEAFF. CDR3 sequence (DNA): TGTGCCAGCAGCTTAGACAGGGGGGCCACTGAAGCTTTCTTT.

V is TRBV5-8 and J is TRBJ1-5, with D tentatively TRBD1 (5 bases). Looked up from germline, CDR1 is SGHTS and CDR2 is YDEGEE. The V end lost 0 bases, the J end lost 9 bases, and 19 bases lay between the germline ends. The CDR3 runs to 16 residues. The CDR3 coding sequence is TGTGCCAGCAGCTTGGAAGGGTGGCAGGGCACGCGGCCCCAGCATTTT. This codes for CASSLEGWQGTRPQHF.

The chain is built from TRBV28 and TRBJ2-3, with 10 bases identical to TRBD2. The CDR3 has 16 amino acids. V trimming: 5 bases; J trimming: 1 base; junction bases outside the gene matches: 6. In germline, CDR1 is MDHEN, CDR2 SYDVKM. The chain's CDR3 is CASSPRTSGGTDTQYF. CDR3 in DNA: TGTGCCAGCAGTCCACGGACTAGCGGAGGCACAGATACGCAGTATTTT. Based on the CDR3 plus reference TRBV28 and TRBJ2-3, the full variable domain is DVKVTQSSRYLVKRTGEKVFLECVQDMDHENMFWYRQDPGLGLRLIYFSYDVKMKEKGDIPEGYSVSREKKERFSLILESASTNQTSMYLCASSPRTSGGTDTQYFGPGTRLTVL.

The chain joins TRBV21-1 to TRBJ2-1; the table's D call TRBD2 went unverified against the DNA. TRBV21-1 represents a pseudogene. The CDR3 runs 15 residues. CDR3 residues: CASSKVGQGGNEQFF. The CDR3 nucleotides read TGTGCCAGCAGCAAAGTCGGCCAGGGAGGGAATGAGCAGTTCTTC.

The chain recombines TRBV7-9 with TRBJ1-2; 9 bases are a match to TRBD1. V gave up 5 bases and J gave up 6 bases; unmatched junction bases: 4. Germline V gene sequence: CDR1 SEHNR, CDR2 FQNEAQ (reference sequence). This CDR3 contains 13 residues. The CDR3 nucleotides read TGTGCCAGCAGCCCCCGGGACAGGGATGGCTACACCTTC. Residues: CASSPRDRDGYTF.

This clone appeared a few times. The chain couples TRBV2 to TRBJ2-7; D may be TRBD2 (6 bases). In germline, CDR1 is SNHLY, CDR2 FYNNEI. There are 15 residues in the CDR3. The V gene lost 3 bases and the J gene lost 4 bases, with 16 bases spanning the gap. CDR3 sequence reads: CASSDGWRGGYEQYF. The CDR3 region has the DNA TGTGCCAGCAGTGACGGTTGGCGGGGAGGATACGAGCAGTACTTC.

The V call is TRBV10-3, the J call TRBJ2-7, with 7 bases aligning to TRBD1. This CDR3 is 15 amino acids long. Trimming at V came to 3 bases and at J to 3 bases, leaving 8 bases not matched to a gene. Per the germline V gene, CDR1 is ENHRY and CDR2 is SYGVKD. The DNA of the CDR3 is TGTGCCATCAGTGACAGGGTGGGACAGAACTACGAGCAGTACTTC. Translating gives CAISDRVGQNYEQYF.

The gene calls are TRBV27 and TRBJ2-5, with D possibly TRBD2 on 5 matching bases. The CDR3 covers 13 residues. CDR1 and CDR2 from the germline V gene are MNHEY and SMNVEV (reference sequence). V lost 0 bases and J lost 3, with 5 bases in between. The CDR3, as DNA: TGTGCCAGCAGTTTATCGAGGGAAGAGACCCAGTACTTC. It specifies CASSLSREETQYF.

CDR3 sequence: CASSPPGGYGYTF. The CDR3 DNA is TGTGCCAGCTCACCTCCAGGGGGCTATGGCTACACCTTC. This chain uses TRBV18 with TRBJ1-2, with 7 positions matching TRBD1. Germline CDR1 and CDR2: KGHSH and LQKENI. CDR3 size: 13 residues. After removal of 3 bases from V and 4 bases from J, the junction contained 2 bases not matched to a gene. Combining the CDR3 with reference TRBV18 and TRBJ1-2 gives the whole variable domain NAGVMQNPRHLVRRRGQEARLRCSPMKGHSHVYWYRQLPEEGLKFMVYLQKENIIDESGMPKERFSAEFPKEGPSILRIQQVVRGDSAAYFCASSPPGGYGYTFGSGTRLTVV.

This clone was seen only once. The chain employs TRBV9 and TRBJ1-1; no firm D call. The CDR3 is 14 residues long. Germline V gene lookup returns CDR1 SGDLS and CDR2 YYNGEE. Between the trimmed V and J ends, which lost 4 bases and 2 bases, there was a span of 12 bases. CDR3 nucleotides: TGTGCCAGCAGCTTGACGGCGGTCAACACTGAAGCTTTCTTT. It specifies CASSLTAVNTEAFF.

The chain combines TRBV5-1 with TRBJ2-3, with D perhaps matching TRBD2 (7 bases). The CDR3 spans 13 residues. The germline gives CDR1 SGHRS, CDR2 YFSETQ. Trimming pared 5 bases from V and 4 bases from J, leaving 11 bases between. This CDR3 reads CASRTGRADTQYF. The CDR3 DNA sequence: TGCGCCAGCAGAACAGGGAGGGCAGATACGCAGTATTTT.